Below are 23 T cell receptor beta chains sequenced from a single sample in a study of Graves' ophthalmopathy and Graves' hyperthyroidism. Amplifying from RNA transcripts, the study obtained TCR beta CDR3 regions. First-round RT-PCR used HTBI primers; second-round multiplex PCR followed. TCRdb used MiXCR to reprocess the multiplex PCR reads, holding one entry per CDR3 protein. The profile covers hundreds of thousands of distinct CDR3 sequences, with roughly 40% appearing a single time and less than 55% taken by the ten largest. Source material: peripheral blood. The receptors originated from an adult man with Graves' ophthalmopathy.

This rearrangement joins TRBV2 to TRBJ1-2; 7 bases fit TRBD1. CDR1 SNHLY and CDR2 FYNNEI come from the germline V gene. J lost 8 bases, V lost 7 bases, and 10 bases had no gene match. The CDR3 runs 13 residues. The CDR3 reads CASNQGTVRGYTF. CDR3 coding DNA: TGTGCCAGCAACCAAGGGACAGTTCGGGGCTACACCTTC.

Note on this clonotype: Given a much more abundant clone one base away, this may be a read error. The chain couples TRBV10-3 to TRBJ2-7; 8 bases align to TRBD1. Germline assignment: CDR1 ENHRY and CDR2 SYGVKD. This CDR3 contains 14 residues. The CDR3 reads CATSQDRAADEQYF. CDR3 DNA: TGTGCCACCAGTCAGGACAGGGCGGCAGACGAGCAGTACTTC.

The sample holds many counts of this clonotype. J is TRBJ2-5 and V is TRBV20-1; D perhaps matches TRBD2 (6 bases). Trimming stripped 4 bases from V and 4 bases from J, with 22 bases between. CDR1 DFQATT and CDR2 SNEGSKA come from the germline V gene (reference sequence). This CDR3 contains 16 residues. CDR3 sequence (DNA): TGCAGTGCTACACCGCCCGGACTACGGGCTCGAGAGACCCAGTACTTC. Protein sequence: CSATPPGLRARETQYF.

The V call is TRBV12-3 or TRBV12-4, the J call TRBJ2-5; 8 nucleotides agree with TRBD2. This CDR3 region has 14 residues. The ends lost 3 bases at V and 5 bases at J; junction bases unmatched: 5. In DNA form, the CDR3 reads TGTGCCAGCAGTTTGAACGGGGGGGCTGAGACCCAGTACTTC. Translated, it gives CASSLNGGAETQYF.

Regarding this clonotype: One junction end disagrees with the germline gene, perhaps due to a read error. The V call is TRBV10-3, the J call TRBJ1-6; 7 bases agree with TRBD1. Per the germline V gene, CDR1 is ENHRY and CDR2 is SYGVKD. This CDR3 comprises 11 residues. CDR3 sequence reads: CAISEGQEQIF. The CDR3, as DNA: TGTGCCATCAGTGAAGGACAGGAGCAAATTTTT.

This clonotype has only a few counts. The chain uses TRBV20-1 and TRBJ1-5, with D possibly being TRBD1 (6 bases). The CDR3 consists of 13 residues. CDR1 and CDR2 (germline): DFQATT, SNEGSKA (reference sequence). V was trimmed by 2 bases and J by 4 bases, leaving 9 bases between them. In nucleotides, the CDR3 is TGCAGTGCTAGACGGACAGCAAATCAGCCCCAGCATTTT. Residues: CSARRTANQPQHF.

In the case of this clonotype: At one end, the junction sequence differs from germline, possibly due to a read error. V is TRBV6-6 and J is TRBJ1-1; D uncertain. The CDR3 runs 13 residues. Per germline, CDR1 MNHNY and CDR2 SVGAGI (reference sequence). In DNA, the CDR3 is TGTGCCGGCAGTTACAAGGGCGGAGGTGAAGCTTTCTTT. Translating it yields CAGSYKGGGEAFF.

This clonotype has a handful of counts. V is TRBV10-3 and J is TRBJ2-5; D may be TRBD1 (7 bases). V shed 10 bases and J shed 10 bases, with 16 bases lying between them. The germline V gene encodes CDR1 ENHRY and CDR2 SYGVKD. This CDR3 is built from 11 residues. CDR3 DNA sequence: TGTGCCAGCGGACTCCAGGGGGGCCAGTACTTC. Translation gives CASGLQGGQYF.

The chain links TRBV7-6 to TRBJ2-7; possibly TRBD1 for D (6 bases). V gave up 5 bases and J gave up 2 bases, with 13 bases separating them. The CDR3 covers 14 residues. Germline V gene sequence: CDR1 SGHVS, CDR2 FNYEAQ. The CDR3 coding sequence is TGTGCCAGCAGCGCAGGGGTGGCAGCCTACGAGCAGTACTTC. It codes for CASSAGVAAYEQYF. Full variable domain (rest looked up from reference TRBV7-6 and TRBJ2-7): GAGVSQSPRYKVTKRGQDVALRCDPISGHVSLYWYRQALGQGPEFLTYFNYEAQQDKSGLPNDRFSAERPEGSISTLTIQRTEQRDSAMYRCASSAGVAAYEQYFGPGTRLTVT.

V and J are TRBV24-1 and TRBJ2-3; D uncertain. The V and J ends lost 3 bases and 1 base respectively, with 7 bases between them. The CDR3 consists of 14 residues. Germline V gene lookup returns CDR1 KGHDR and CDR2 SFDVKD. Written as DNA, the CDR3 is TGTGCCACCAGTGATCTACAAGGCACAGATACGCAGTATTTT. It translates to CATSDLQGTDTQYF.

Notes on this clonotype: An end of the junction differs from the germline gene, which may be a read error. The chain is built from TRBV11-2 and TRBJ1-2, with 10 bases lining up with TRBD1. CDR3 length: 13 amino acids. Germline V gene sequence: CDR1 SGHAT, CDR2 FQNNGV. CDR3 coding DNA: TGTGCCAGCAGCCCTGACAGGGGGCCGCTATGGGACTTC. Protein: CASSPDRGPLWDF.

This clonotype was seen more than once but under ten times. The CDR3 here is CSARRTVRLNQPQHF. For the CDR3, the DNA is TGCAGTGCTAGAAGGACAGTAAGGCTTAATCAGCCCCAGCATTTT. The chain carries TRBV20-1 and TRBJ1-5; tentatively, D is TRBD1 (6 bases). CDR3 size: 15 residues. Germline loops: CDR1 DFQATT, CDR2 SNEGSKA (reference sequence). V lost 2 bases, J lost 4 bases, and 15 bases lay in between.

Worth noting for this clonotype: A read error may produce the germline difference seen at one junction end. This chain uses TRBV2 with TRBJ2-1, with D hard to call. Looked up from germline, CDR1 is SNHLY and CDR2 is FYNNEI. The CDR3 is made up of 13 amino acids. The DNA of the CDR3 is TGTGCCAGCAGTGATGGGAAGGGCAATGAGCAGTCCTTC. It yields the protein CASSDGKGNEQSF.

Remarks on this clonotype: At one end, the junction sequence differs from germline, possibly due to a read error. J is TRBJ2-7 and V is TRBV10-3; no definite D call. The CDR3 loop spans 15 amino acids. The germline V gene has CDR1 ENHRY and CDR2 SYGVKD. For the CDR3, the DNA is TGTGCCAGCAGTTTTGTTCGGAAAGCCTCCTACGAGCAGTACTTC. This codes for CASSFVRKASYEQYF.

This clonotype was observed many times. The chain has TRBV12-3 or TRBV12-4 and TRBJ1-3, with a weak D call TRBD1 (5 bases). CDR3 length: 15 residues. The V end was cut by 2 bases, the J end by 0 bases, with 8 bases between. The CDR3 protein is CASSLSGLSGNTIYF. CDR3 nucleotides: TGTGCCAGCAGTTTATCAGGGCTCTCTGGAAACACCATATATTTT.

This clonotype was observed many times. The rearrangement links TRBV2 to TRBJ2-6; the D gene is possibly TRBD1 (6 bases). The V end lost 7 bases, the J end lost 0 bases, and 13 bases lay between the germline ends. Germline assignment: CDR1 SNHLY and CDR2 FYNNEI. The CDR3 totals 16 residues. DNA of the CDR3: TGTGCCAGCAAAGTAGGGGGTTCCTCTGGGGCCAACGTCCTGACTTTC. It encodes CASKVGGSSGANVLTF.

V is TRBV20-1 and J is TRBJ1-2, with D hard to call. The CDR3 runs 11 residues. V lost 6 bases to trimming and J lost 4 bases, with 9 bases between them. CDR1 is DFQATT and CDR2 is SNEGSKA in the germline V gene (reference sequence). The CDR3 spells CSATDGYGYTF. CDR3 bases: TGCAGTGCCACCGACGGCTATGGCTACACCTTC.

This clonotype was counted ten times or more. V and J are TRBV19 and TRBJ1-3, with TRBD1 identical over 7 bases. The V gene end was trimmed by 7 bases and the J gene end by 0 bases; junction bases not matched to a gene: 9. The CDR3 consists of 16 residues. The germline V gene has CDR1 LNHDA and CDR2 SQIVND (reference sequence). The CDR3 sequence: CASTPWDRSSGNTIYF. The CDR3 coding sequence is TGTGCCAGTACCCCGTGGGACAGAAGCTCTGGAAACACCATATATTTT.

The genes are TRBV11-2 and TRBJ2-1; D gene uncertain. Trimming left V 5 bases short and J 3 bases short, with 8 bases between. The CDR3 contains 13 residues. Germline CDR1 and CDR2: SGHAT and FQNNGV. The CDR3 here is CASSTQHYNEQFF. The CDR3 bases are TGTGCCAGCAGCACCCAGCACTACAATGAGCAGTTCTTC.

This chain uses TRBV25-1 with TRBJ2-2; D possibly corresponds to TRBD1 (5 bases). CDR1 is MGHDK and CDR2 is SYGVNS in the germline V gene. This CDR3 has 16 amino acids. Trimming removed 4 bases from V and 5 bases from J, with 17 bases in between. The CDR3 nucleotides are TGTGCCAGCAGTGGGGCAGTCAGGGCCGGGACCGGGGAGCTGTTTTTT. Translated: CASSGAVRAGTGELFF.

With respect to this clonotype: One end of the junction is discordant with germline, which a read error may explain. The chain employs TRBV25-1 and TRBJ1-4, with 11 positions matching TRBD1. CDR1 and CDR2 from the germline V gene are MGHDK and SYGVNS. CDR3 length equals 16 residues. The CDR3 sequence is CASSLVAGTGGGKLVF. The CDR3 DNA is TGTGCCAGCAGCTTAGTTGCCGGGACAGGGGGAGGAAAACTGGTTTTT.

Comment on this clonotype: This may arise from a read error, as a much more abundant clone is one base away. The rearrangement links TRBV15 to TRBJ2-7; 9 nucleotides agree with TRBD1. Germline loops: CDR1 LNHNV, CDR2 YYDKDF (reference sequence). This CDR3 spans 13 amino acids. CDR3 sequence: CATSRDTGGEQHF. CDR3 nucleotide sequence: TGTGCCACCAGCAGAGATACAGGGGGCGAGCAGCACTTC.

As to this clonotype: One end of the junction does not line up with germline, which may come from a read error. The chain has TRBV7-2 and TRBJ2-7; maybe TRBD2 (5 bases). Per germline, CDR1 SGHTA and CDR2 FQGNSA. The CDR3 length is 16 residues. CDR3 amino acids: CVSSPQSGDYSYEQYF. The CDR3 DNA follows: TGTGTCAGCAGCCCCCAGAGCGGCGACTACTCCTACGAGCAGTACTTC.